One and the same sample provided the 17 T cell receptor beta chains below, sequenced in a study of shared clonotypes between healthy human individuals. Data came from immunoSEQ multiplex PCR; TCRdb stores just in-frame clones and leaves some out. The profile shows some 2,100,000 clones, around 95% of them singletons. The source material was naive CD4+ T cells sorted from blood. As for subset: CD45RA+ positively selected. The source of these receptors is a young man in good health.

On this clone itself: Within the sample, other DNA sequences also encode this same CDR3. V and J are TRBV30 and TRBJ1-6; D is uncertain. Trimming removed 5 bases at V and 3 bases at J, with 11 bases between. This CDR3 contains 14 residues. Germline CDR1 GTSNPN, CDR2 SVGIG (reference sequence). The CDR3 region is CAWAVSSYNSPLHF. DNA of the CDR3: TGTGCCTGGGCGGTCAGCAGCTATAATTCACCCCTCCACTTT.

In the case of this clone: Other nucleotide sequences from this sample produce the same CDR3. This chain connects TRBV7-2 to TRBJ1-4; perhaps TRBD1 as D (5 bases). This CDR3 region has 12 residues. The germline gives CDR1 SGHTA, CDR2 FQGNSA. The V end was cut by 5 bases, the J end by 8 bases, with 9 bases between. DNA for the CDR3: TGTGCCAGCAGCCCAGACAGAGAAAAACTGTTTTTT. Protein sequence: CASSPDREKLFF.

Comments on this clone: The identical CDR3 is also encoded by other nucleotide sequences in the sample. This chain joins TRBV5-1 and TRBJ2-7; D perhaps matches TRBD1 (7 bases). Germline CDR1 reads SGHRS; CDR2 reads YFSETQ. The CDR3 has 15 residues. V was clipped by 0 bases and J by 2 bases, with 12 bases between them. The CDR3 spells CASSLGQGGTYEQYF. The CDR3 nucleotides read TGCGCCAGCAGCTTGGGGCAGGGGGGAACCTACGAGCAGTACTTC.

V is TRBV7-9 and J is TRBJ2-6; a possible D gene is TRBD2 (6 bases). The CDR3 length is 18 residues. V lost 3 bases to trimming and J lost 3 bases, with 18 bases between them. Germline lookup yields CDR1 SEHNR and CDR2 FQNEAQ (reference sequence). The CDR3 protein is CASSFSGLISDGANVLTF. The CDR3, as DNA: TGTGCCAGCAGCTTCTCGGGACTTATTTCCGATGGGGCCAACGTCCTGACTTTC.

This clone was detected once. V and J are TRBV6-1 and TRBJ2-1, with TRBD2 as a possible D gene (5 bases). The V end lost 8 bases, the J end lost 10 bases, and 18 bases lay between the germline ends. This CDR3 is built from 13 residues. Germline V lookup: CDR1 MNHNS, CDR2 SASEGT. The CDR3 sequence is CASLIRGDHEQFF. In DNA, the CDR3 is TGTGCCAGCCTCATTCGGGGTGACCACGAGCAGTTCTTC.

The chain recombines TRBV6-5 with TRBJ2-5, with TRBD1 matching 8 bases. The germline CDR1 and CDR2 sequences are MNHEY and SVGAGI. The CDR3 sequence is 11 residues long. J lost 4 bases, V lost 10 bases, and 2 bases had no gene match. This CDR3 is CATDRGETQYF. The DNA of the CDR3 is TGTGCCACCGACAGGGGAGAGACCCAGTACTTC.

The genes are TRBV4-1 and TRBJ1-4; maybe TRBD1 (6 bases). The CDR3 has 16 residues. Germline assignment: CDR1 MGHRA and CDR2 YSYEKL. Trimming pared 2 bases from V and 7 bases from J, leaving 17 bases between. In DNA, the CDR3 is TGCGCCAGCAGCCAAATCCGGGACAAGGAGGGTGAAAAACTGTTTTTT. It specifies CASSQIRDKEGEKLFF.

The chain carries TRBV15 and TRBJ2-7; weak D call: TRBD1 (5 bases). The CDR3 runs 16 residues. The V and J ends lost 0 bases and 3 bases respectively, with 15 bases between them. CDR1 and CDR2 (germline): LNHNV, YYDKDF (reference sequence). CDR3 in DNA: TGTGCCACCAGCAGAGAGGGATACCCAGGGAACTACGAGCAGTACTTC. Translating it yields CATSREGYPGNYEQYF.

The chain is built from TRBV5-6 and TRBJ1-6; D not certain. The CDR3 covers 12 residues. Trimming cost V 4 bases and J 9 bases, with 8 bases left between them. Germline V gene sequence: CDR1 SGHDT, CDR2 YYEEEE. The CDR3 bases are TGTGCCAGCAGCGGAGGGCTTTCACCCCTCCACTTT. Translation gives CASSGGLSPLHF.

The V call is TRBV18, the J call TRBJ2-1; TRBD1 might be the D (6 bases). The CDR3 has 17 residues. Germline loops: CDR1 KGHSH, CDR2 LQKENI. Trimming cost V 3 bases and J 9 bases, with 24 bases left between them. In DNA form, the CDR3 reads TGTGCCAGCTCACCCCTTAGGGGGACAACATCCCTAAGTGAGCAGTTCTTC. Translation: CASSPLRGTTSLSEQFF.

As regards this clone: In the same sample, other DNA sequences code for this CDR3. The chain carries TRBV18 and TRBJ2-7; no reliable D call. CDR1 KGHSH and CDR2 LQKENI come from the germline V gene. V lost 2 bases and J lost 0, with 8 bases in between. The CDR3 spans 14 residues. CDR3 region: CASSPGLSSYEQYF. CDR3 nucleotides: TGTGCCAGCTCACCAGGGCTGAGCTCCTACGAGCAGTACTTC.

In its sample, this clone was seen once. The chain is built from TRBV7-9 and TRBJ2-3; TRBD2 aligns across 8 bases. Losses at the gene ends were 0 bases for V and 0 bases for J; bases not matched to a gene: 8. Germline V gives CDR1 SEHNR, CDR2 FQNEAQ (reference sequence). The CDR3 consists of 18 residues. CDR3 protein: CASSLAQLAAASTDTQYF. CDR3 DNA sequence: TGTGCCAGCAGCTTAGCCCAACTAGCGGCGGCCAGCACAGATACGCAGTATTTT.

The chain carries TRBV4-1 and TRBJ2-5; TRBD2 aligns across 10 bases. The trim removed 3 bases at V and 6 bases at J, leaving 4 bases unmatched. The CDR3 covers 14 residues. CDR1 is MGHRA, CDR2 YSYEKL, per germline. CDR3 nucleotides: TGCGCCAGCAGCCAGCCGGGACTAGCGCAGACCCAGTACTTC. This gives the protein CASSQPGLAQTQYF.

The table lists this clone with a few counts. The CDR3 protein is CAIGGSGYTF. As DNA, the CDR3 is TGTGCCATCGGCGGCAGCGGCTACACCTTC. V is TRBV10-3 and J is TRBJ1-2; D is uncertain. This CDR3 contains 10 residues. Trimming removed 8 bases at V and 8 bases at J, with 9 bases between. Germline V gives CDR1 ENHRY, CDR2 SYGVKD.

CDR3 in amino acids: CASTTSQGYGYTF. In DNA form, the CDR3 reads TGTGCCAGTACCACAAGCCAGGGCTATGGCTACACCTTC. The chain links TRBV19 to TRBJ1-2; TRBD1 might be the D (5 bases). The V and J ends lost 7 bases and 4 bases respectively, with 13 bases between them. The CDR3 sequence is 13 residues long. Per the germline V gene, CDR1 is LNHDA and CDR2 is SQIVND (reference sequence).

The V gene is TRBV7-2, the J gene TRBJ2-1, with D tentatively TRBD2 (6 bases). Germline values: CDR1 SGHTA, CDR2 FQGNSA. The CDR3 length is 15 residues. Trimming took 2 bases from V and 7 from J, leaving 15 bases between them. CDR3 region: CASSLFYGEANEQFF. The CDR3 DNA follows: TGTGCCAGCAGCTTATTTTATGGGGAGGCGAATGAGCAGTTCTTC.

The chain employs TRBV12-5 and TRBJ1-5; 9 bases agree with TRBD1. The trim removed 5 bases at V and 7 bases at J, leaving 3 bases unmatched. The CDR3 is 13 residues long. CDR1 and CDR2 from the germline V gene are LGHNT and FRNRAP. The CDR3 loop reads CASGRDRDQPQHF. In DNA, the CDR3 is TGTGCTAGTGGTCGGGACAGGGACCAGCCCCAGCATTTT.